This T cell receptor beta chain was captured in a study of T cell changes during pregnancy in multiple sclerosis. Data came from immunoSEQ multiplex PCR; TCRdb stores just in-frame clones and leaves some out. The sample contains some 49,000 clones, 90% of which appear only once. This clone was recorded a few times. V was pared by 6 bases and J by 7 bases, with 16 bases between. Looked up from germline, CDR1 is LNHDA and CDR2 is SQIVND (reference sequence). This CDR3 has 15 amino acids. The chain couples TRBV19 to TRBJ1-6; D is unclear. The source of this sequence is a female donor in good health, enrolled as a control in a pregnancy study. Sample: peripheral blood, taken after pregnancy. CDR3 residues: CASSIERALNSPLHF. The CDR3 coding sequence is TGTGCCAGTAGCATCGAGAGAGCACTAAATTCACCCCTCCACTTT.